The text below deals with one T cell receptor (beta chain). CDR1 is SNHLY and CDR2 is FYNNEI in the germline V gene. Trimming cost V 6 bases and J 3 bases, with 4 bases left between them. This CDR3 contains 11 residues. Vbeta (60) and Jbeta (13) primers were used in the PCR. The protocol was immunoSEQ multiplex PCR, while the TCRdb copy is restricted to in-frame clones and leaves out a portion. Found here are some 100,000 clones, around 75% of them singletons; the top ten hold approximately 4.8%. The sample belongs to a study of cytomegalovirus exposure and HLA in healthy donors. The material sequenced was PBMCs. The gene calls are TRBV2 and TRBJ2-3; no clear D. This clonotype was obtained from a woman aged 18 to 35 in good health and CMV-seropositive. The CDR3, as DNA: TGTGCCAGCAGGGAGACAGATACGCAGTATTTT. Translated, it gives CASRETDTQYF. The variable domain in full, with the rest retrieved from reference TRBV2 and TRBJ2-3, is EPEVTQTPSHQVTQMGQEVILRCVPISNHLYFYWYRQILGQKVEFLVSFYNNEISEKSEIFDDQFSVERPDGSNFTLKIRSTKLEDSAMYFCASRETDTQYFGPGTRLTVL.